What follows describes a single T cell receptor (beta chain). This CDR3 region has 13 residues. Looked up from germline, CDR1 is MNHEY and CDR2 is SVGAGI. V was cut by 6 bases and J by 1 base, with 4 bases left in between. The sample originates from a study of cytomegalovirus exposure and HLA in healthy donors. 13 Jbeta primers and 60 Vbeta primers were used for the PCR. Generated by immunoSEQ multiplex PCR, the TCRdb table keeps only in-frame clones and is missing some. The table shows approximately 150,000 clones, with about 75% occurring only once. This chain joins TRBV6-5 and TRBJ2-6; D remains unclear. The TCR originated in a woman aged 30 to 39 in good health and CMV-seronegative. The sample consisted of PBMCs. The CDR3 nucleotides read TGTGCCAGCAGGTCGTCTGGGGCCAACGTCCTGACTTTC. Amino acid sequence: CASRSSGANVLTF.